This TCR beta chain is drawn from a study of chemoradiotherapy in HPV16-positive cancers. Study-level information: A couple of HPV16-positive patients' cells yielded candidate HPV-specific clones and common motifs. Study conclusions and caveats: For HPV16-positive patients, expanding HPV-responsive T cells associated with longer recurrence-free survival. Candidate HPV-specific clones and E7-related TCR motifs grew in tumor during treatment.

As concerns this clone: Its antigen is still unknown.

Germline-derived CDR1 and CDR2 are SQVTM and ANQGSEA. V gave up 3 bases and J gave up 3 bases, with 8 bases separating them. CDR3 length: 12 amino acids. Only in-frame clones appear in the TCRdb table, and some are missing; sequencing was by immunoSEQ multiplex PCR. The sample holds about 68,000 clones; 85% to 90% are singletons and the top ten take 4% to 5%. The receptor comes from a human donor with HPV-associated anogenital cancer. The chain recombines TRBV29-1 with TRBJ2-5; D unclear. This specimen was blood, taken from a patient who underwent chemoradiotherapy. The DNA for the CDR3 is TGCAGCGTTGATAAGGGTAAAGAGACCCAGTACTTC. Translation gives CSVDKGKETQYF.